A selection of T cell receptor beta chains follows, all from one sample in a study of blood T cell repertoires in COVID-19. Profiled with immunoSEQ multiplex PCR; TCRdb holds only in-frame clones, not every one. Among some 200,000 clones listed, less than 85% were seen once. Sequencing was done on a sample of PBMCs or T cells enriched from blood (not recorded which). Every receptor here comes from a woman aged 55-70 years with acute COVID-19. Both conserved end residues are part of each CDR3.

len	v_gene	CDR3aa
15	TRBV28	CASGFGGTGGYGYTF
13	TRBV2	CASNLGENSPLHF
13	TRBV7-2	CASRTNRESLLHF
11	TRBV18	CASRTGYEQYF
15	TRBV5-5	CASSLVAGRNNEQFF
15	TRBV2	CASSEQGASNQPQHF
15	TRBV13	CASSRTSGEKETQYF
17	TRBV3-1/TRBV3-2	CASSLGLAGPTYNEQFF
14	TRBV5-6	CASSSGTANYGYTF
17	TRBV28	CASTKRAGGGANPGYTF
13	TRBV12-3/TRBV12-4	CASSPDNTRGYTF
16	TRBV7-2	CASSLPSGGVAGELFF
15	TRBV3-1/TRBV3-2	CASSQGGPVWDTQYF
16	TRBV7-8	CASSFHREGYTGELFF
15	TRBV4-3	CASSRKDRLNQPQHF
14	TRBV7-6	CASSPPDRAVGYTF
14	TRBV11-2	CASSSGQWNYGYTF
15	TRBV19	CASSFTLSGPYEQYF
12	TRBV28	CASKEGPGELFF
15	TRBV7-2	CASSGWASAQETQYF
15	TRBV5-1	CASSLLGGEENTIYF
17	TRBV7-2	CASSLVGTSGMENEQFF
13	TRBV28	CASSRQEYYGYTF
15	TRBV30	CAWSPAGGGGGGMFF
14	TRBV14	CASSRLQGEETQYF
16	TRBV24-1	CATSDSGLAGFNEQFF
14	TRBV3-1/TRBV3-2	CASSPLGGTGELFF
14	TRBV7-9	CASSLYREGSEAFF
13	TRBV29-1	CSAAIWEDTEAFF
13	TRBV19	CASSSMRGTEAFF
13	TRBV27	CASSLAVMGEQFF
15	TRBV19	CASSIGLGAGNTIYF
15	TRBV18	CASSPPGVGGEKLFF
12	TRBV19	CASKRNYNEQFF
16	TRBV4-3	CASSQGGPAPGYGYTF
15	TRBV11-2	CASSSYRGYYNEQFF
13	TRBV6-6	CASRIQGGETQYF
14	TRBV28	CASSARQGRNEQYF
14	TRBV2	CASTERGGYNEQFF
13	TRBV28	CASSWGRGETQYF
13	TRBV5-1	CASTQGRSTEAFF
14	TRBV10-3	CAISDSGTDYEQYF
14	TRBV6-2/TRBV6-3	CASSYSQGAGELFF
12	TRBV5-4	CASSGLAPEQFF
18	TRBV21-1	CASSKEGLWQGADQPQHF
15	TRBV6-2/TRBV6-3	CASSSEEGAPTEAFF
15	TRBV6-1	CASSEGVRVNTEAFF
15	TRBV3-1/TRBV3-2	CASSPGTGGSYEQYF
18	TRBV6-6	CASSPLPSFDSFNQPQHF
18	TRBV4-2	CASSPEMTSGRGTYEQYF
16	TRBV28	CASSWASGQGAHGYTF
16	TRBV10-3	CAISEYGQGGNQPQHF
15	TRBV9	CASSARAIGGSPLHF
16	TRBV7-9	CASSVPGLAKENEQFF
16	TRBV15	CATSRVDFDSNQPQHF
12	TRBV6-2/TRBV6-3	CASSYQNQPQHF
18	TRBV6-6	CASRRLAGGEGLQETQYF
16	TRBV19	CASSPRLAGMQETQYF
15	TRBV18	CASSPPGQGAQPQHF